The 8 T cell receptor beta chains below were found in one sample sequenced in a study of blood T cells in healthy people across ages. PCR was performed a second time for roughly 7 to 12 cycles using a sample-barcoded 5' primer and a J-beta primer mix. TCRdb recomputed calls from the 5' RACE reads with MiXCR, one row per CDR3 protein. The sample holds approximately 850,000 distinct CDR3 sequences; more than 40% are singletons and the top ten take about 19%. The specimen was blood. All receptors come from a man in his 60s in good health.

This clonotype has only a few counts. The V and J genes are TRBV4-1 and TRBJ2-6; D is unclear. Looked up from germline, CDR1 is MGHRA and CDR2 is YSYEKL. CDR3 length: 15 amino acids. Trimming took 5 bases from V and 1 from J, leaving 9 bases between them. Written as DNA, the CDR3 is TGCGCCAGCAGCGCCCATTCTTCTGGGGCCAACGTCCTGACTTTC. It encodes CASSAHSSGANVLTF.

The chain joins TRBV5-1 to TRBJ1-2, with D unclear. CDR3 length: 14 residues. Trimming cost V 5 bases and J 4 bases, with 15 bases left between them. The V gene's germline CDR1 is SGHRS and CDR2 YFSETQ. As DNA, the CDR3 is TGCGCCAGCAGACCGCCGGGAGAGACCTATGGCTACACCTTC. Translation gives CASRPPGETYGYTF.

This sequence joins TRBV15 and TRBJ2-3; D not certain. V shed 1 base and J shed 2 bases, with 7 bases lying between them. There are 14 residues in the CDR3. Per the germline V gene, CDR1 is LNHNV and CDR2 is YYDKDF (reference sequence). DNA of the CDR3: TGTGCCACCAGCAGAGGTCTTACCACAGATACGCAGTATTTT. As protein: CATSRGLTTDTQYF.

This chain joins TRBV30 and TRBJ2-7; 7 nucleotides line up with TRBD2. The CDR3 is 14 amino acids. The trim removed 0 bases at V and 7 bases at J, leaving 9 bases unmatched. The germline gives CDR1 GTSNPN, CDR2 SVGIG (reference sequence). The CDR3 DNA reads TGTGCCTGGAGTGTACGGGGGGTCATCAATGAGCAGTACTTC. Protein product: CAWSVRGVINEQYF.

This clonotype was counted a few times. The V and J genes are TRBV4-3 and TRBJ2-4; D remains ambiguous. Trimming left V 0 bases short and J 0 bases short, with 9 bases between. Looked up from germline, CDR1 is LGHNA and CDR2 is YSLEER. The CDR3 contains 16 residues. In DNA form, the CDR3 reads TGCGCCAGCAGCCAAGATCACCGTTTAGCCAAAAACATTCAGTACTTC. It specifies CASSQDHRLAKNIQYF.

The chain uses TRBV7-6 and TRBJ1-6; D is ambiguous. Looked up from germline, CDR1 is SGHVS and CDR2 is FNYEAQ. With 6 bases removed from V and 10 bases from J, the gap between germline ends came to 13 bases. This CDR3 spans 13 amino acids. Here the CDR3 reads CASRRGLESPLHF. The CDR3 DNA sequence: TGTGCCAGCAGACGAGGGTTGGAATCACCCCTCCACTTT.

The V gene is TRBV7-2, the J gene TRBJ2-5, with 11 bases matching TRBD2. This CDR3 has 14 residues. J gave up 12 bases and V 1 base, and 7 bases lay outside the gene matches. In germline, CDR1 is SGHTA, CDR2 FQGNSA. CDR3 sequence reads: CASSLEASGGRKYF. The DNA for the CDR3 is TGTGCCAGCAGCTTAGAGGCTAGCGGGGGGAGGAAGTACTTC.

The chain joins TRBV7-2 to TRBJ2-4, with 9 bases fitting TRBD2. The closer fit of TRBJ2-7 to the DNA end suggests the J call may be wrong. This CDR3 is 14 amino acids long. CDR1 and CDR2 from the germline V gene are SGHTA and FQGNSA. The CDR3 protein is CASSRGGGLNEQYF. CDR3 nucleotides: TGTGCCAGCAGCCGCGGGGGGGGACTGAACGAGCAGTACTTC.